This T cell receptor (beta chain) was observed in a study of vaccination effects on CD4 cells after COVID-19. Overall study context: Post-vaccine specimens arrived a median 72 days past the second dose.

The method was immunoSEQ multiplex PCR; TCRdb's version includes in-frame clones alone and lacks a portion of them. The top ten clones hold under 1.2% of a sample with about 81,000 clones, about three quarters of them seen once. ViraFEST used viral peptide pools to expand antigen-specific CD4+ T cells before sequencing. Following 10 days of culture, CD4+ T cells were isolated. Subjects were given two BNT162b2 or mRNA-1273 vaccine doses. Cultures used 2 million or so PBMC per well, 9 to 10 IU/ml IL-2 and about 10 ug/ml peptides. Concerning this clone itself: Its antigen remains unknown.

The CDR3 extends over 14 amino acids. J was trimmed by 4 bases and V by 5 bases; bases with no gene match: 5. Germline CDR1 and CDR2: SGHAT and FQNNGV. The clonotype comes from a human donor who received a COVID-19 vaccine. J is TRBJ2-3 and V is TRBV11-2, with TRBD1 identical over 8 bases. The sample here was CD4+ T cells from PBMCs cultured with HCoV-OC43 spike peptides, taken after COVID-19 vaccination. Subset of the sample: HCoV-OC43 spike overlapping peptide pool stimulation. CDR3 in amino acids: CASSAGGYADTQYF. CDR3 in DNA: TGTGCCAGCAGCGCAGGGGGCTACGCAGATACGCAGTATTTT.